Listed here are 11 T cell receptor beta chains from one sample, sequenced in a study of blood T cell repertoires in COVID-19. Using immunoSEQ multiplex PCR, the repertoire was profiled, and TCRdb retains in-frame clones only, with some absent. The data contain roughly 250,000 clones, approximately 86% of them seen just once; the ten biggest clones take up under 2%. The sequenced sample consisted of PBMCs or T cells enriched from blood (not recorded which). The receptors were gathered from a woman aged 45-65 years who had recovered from COVID-19.

The chain combines TRBV28 with TRBJ1-1; D is possibly TRBD1 (5 bases). Trimming stripped 6 bases from V and 5 bases from J, with 16 bases between. Germline V gene sequence: CDR1 MDHEN, CDR2 SYDVKM. The CDR3 runs to 14 residues. The CDR3 is CASRLPLGGTEAFF. CDR3 coding DNA: TGTGCCAGCAGACTACCACTGGGGGGTACTGAAGCTTTCTTT.

Concerning this clone itself: The sample holds other DNA sequences that translate to the same CDR3. V is TRBV7-3 and J is TRBJ1-1; D is possibly TRBD1 (6 bases). CDR1 and CDR2 from the germline V gene are SGHTA and FQGTGA. The V end was cut by 6 bases, the J end by 6 bases, with 14 bases between. The CDR3 is 13 amino acids. CDR3 in amino acids: CASSSTGTSEAFF. The CDR3 DNA sequence: TGTGCCAGCAGTTCTACCGGGACATCTGAAGCTTTCTTT.

The chain employs TRBV5-4 and TRBJ2-2, with D hard to call. The CDR3 loop spans 12 amino acids. Germline loops: CDR1 SGHNT, CDR2 YYREEE (reference sequence). Trimming cost V 4 bases and J 6 bases, with 7 bases left between them. CDR3 nucleotides: TGTGCCAGCAGCCGCGGTTCCGGGGAGCTGTTTTTT. This sequence encodes CASSRGSGELFF.

The chain links TRBV5-1 to TRBJ2-1, with 14 bases fitting TRBD2. Trimming cost V 4 bases and J 6 bases; bases outside gene matches: 6. The CDR3 loop spans 16 amino acids. CDR1 is SGHRS and CDR2 is YFSETQ in the germline V gene. The CDR3 region is CASSPVGLAGVNEQFF. The CDR3 nucleotides read TGCGCCAGCAGCCCGGTGGGACTAGCGGGAGTCAATGAGCAGTTCTTC.

This clone was recorded at least ten times. The genes are TRBV6-2 or TRBV6-3 and TRBJ1-5, with 7 bases aligning to TRBD1. The CDR3 length is 16 residues. V was clipped by 5 bases and J by 2 bases; unmatched bases: 9. Germline V gene data show CDR1 as MNHEY and CDR2 as SVGEGT. The CDR3 DNA sequence: TGTGCCAGCAGTAATCTAGTTGGACAGGGCAATCAGCCCCAGCATTTT. Residues: CASSNLVGQGNQPQHF.

The genes are TRBV5-4 and TRBJ2-3; 9 nucleotides agree with TRBD2. The CDR3 totals 16 residues. The V segment lost 4 bases and the J segment 0 bases; nucleotides outside the gene matches: 6. The V gene's germline CDR1 is SGHNT and CDR2 YYREEE (reference sequence). CDR3 sequence: CASSRSAGGSTDTQYF. The CDR3 bases are TGTGCCAGCAGCCGGAGCGCGGGAGGGAGCACAGATACGCAGTATTTT.

This clone was seen only once. The chain is built from TRBV2 and TRBJ2-1; 7 bases match TRBD2. CDR3 length equals 16 residues. CDR1 is SNHLY and CDR2 is FYNNEI in the germline V gene. Trimming removed 6 bases from V and 0 bases from J; junction bases left unmatched: 8. The CDR3 DNA reads TGTGCCAGCAGCGGCCTTAGCGGGTTCTCCTACAATGAGCAGTTCTTC. Encoded protein: CASSGLSGFSYNEQFF.

This clone came up once. The chain couples TRBV28 to TRBJ1-1; D uncertain. The CDR3 spans 14 residues. Trimming removed 5 bases at V and 3 bases at J, with 13 bases between. Looked up from germline, CDR1 is MDHEN and CDR2 is SYDVKM. CDR3 amino acids: CASSTGSRDTEAFF. CDR3 sequence (DNA): TGTGCCAGCAGTACGGGGAGTAGGGACACTGAAGCTTTCTTT.

The chain is built from TRBV5-4 and TRBJ1-3; a weak D match, TRBD1 (5 bases). This CDR3 spans 15 amino acids. V lost 4 bases and J lost 0, with 11 bases in between. In germline, CDR1 is SGHNT, CDR2 YYREEE (reference sequence). CDR3 region: CASSPDRYSGNTIYF. The CDR3 DNA is TGTGCCAGCAGCCCAGACAGATACTCTGGAAACACCATATATTTT.

The chain has TRBV9 and TRBJ2-2; possibly TRBD1 for D (7 bases). This CDR3 has 15 amino acids. V lost 0 bases, J lost 9 bases, and 15 bases lay in between. CDR1 and CDR2 (germline): SGDLS, YYNGEE. CDR3 bases: TGTGCCAGCAGCGTAGCAGGGCAGGGGGGCCGGGAGCTGTTTTTT. This gives the protein CASSVAGQGGRELFF.

This clone has a single count. The chain couples TRBV2 to TRBJ2-5, with D perhaps matching TRBD2 (5 bases). CDR3 length: 13 residues. CDR1 and CDR2 from the germline V gene are SNHLY and FYNNEI. V lost 7 bases, J lost 12 bases, and 21 bases lay in between. The CDR3, as DNA: TGTGCCAGCATCCACCGGGGAGCAGGCCTCGAGTACTTC. It yields the protein CASIHRGAGLEYF.